Each of the 6 T cell receptor beta chains below was sequenced from the same sample in a study of cytomegalovirus exposure and HLA in healthy donors. The PCR ran on 60 Vbeta and 13 Jbeta primers. Data came from immunoSEQ multiplex PCR; TCRdb stores just in-frame clones and leaves some out. The table has roughly 200,000 clones, 83% seen once. The material sequenced was PBMCs. These receptors originate from a man between 50 and 59 years old in good health and CMV-seronegative.

The rearrangement links TRBV9 to TRBJ2-3, with 8 bases fitting TRBD2. V shed 3 bases and J 4 bases; nucleotides not matched to a gene: 4. The CDR3 extends over 14 amino acids. From germline, CDR1 is SGDLS and CDR2 YYNGEE. CDR3 sequence: CASSAGGGPDTQYF. The CDR3 nucleotides read TGTGCCAGCAGCGCCGGGGGGGGCCCAGATACGCAGTATTTT.

This sequence joins TRBV4-3 and TRBJ2-5; 14 bases agree with TRBD2. CDR3 length: 18 residues. Germline assignment: CDR1 LGHNA and CDR2 YSLEER. With V trimmed by 2 bases and J by 5 bases, 10 bases remained unmatched. The chain's CDR3 is CASSQRVTSGGAQETQYF. In DNA, the CDR3 is TGCGCCAGCAGCCAAAGGGTGACTAGCGGGGGGGCACAGGAGACCCAGTACTTC.

The gene calls are TRBV5-4 and TRBJ1-2; 9 positions match TRBD1. CDR1 and CDR2 (germline): SGHNT, YYREEE (reference sequence). With 4 bases clipped from V and 5 bases from J, the junction kept 12 bases outside the gene matches. The CDR3 covers 16 residues. This CDR3 is CASSLSPGTGTYGYTF. DNA for the CDR3: TGTGCCAGCAGCCTAAGTCCCGGGACAGGGACTTATGGCTACACCTTC.

This clone was seen only once. The rearrangement uses TRBV9 and TRBJ2-4; TRBD1 matches 9 bases. Germline V gives CDR1 SGDLS, CDR2 YYNGEE. V lost 3 bases, J lost 1 base, and 5 bases stayed unmatched. The CDR3 extends over 16 amino acids. This CDR3 reads CASSESTGGAKNIQYF. Here the CDR3 DNA reads TGTGCCAGCAGCGAATCGACAGGGGGGGCCAAAAACATTCAGTACTTC.

The CDR3 spells CASSLHSGGPSYEQYF. Written as DNA, the CDR3 is TGTGCCAGCAGCCTCCATTCCGGGGGGCCGTCCTACGAGCAGTACTTC. The genes are TRBV4-2 and TRBJ2-7, with a tentative D call TRBD2 (7 bases). Germline-derived CDR1 and CDR2 are LGHNA and YNFKEQ. V was shortened by 4 bases and J by 1 base, with 17 bases between the two germline ends. The CDR3 totals 16 residues.

The chain joins TRBV7-2 to TRBJ1-2, with 7 bases matching TRBD1. J was trimmed by 2 bases and V by 5 bases; bases with no gene match: 11. CDR1 is SGHTA, CDR2 FQGNSA, per germline. This CDR3 contains 16 residues. CDR3 loop: CASSLNRGTANYGYTF. CDR3 nucleotides: TGTGCCAGCAGCCTAAATAGAGGGACAGCAAACTATGGCTACACCTTC.